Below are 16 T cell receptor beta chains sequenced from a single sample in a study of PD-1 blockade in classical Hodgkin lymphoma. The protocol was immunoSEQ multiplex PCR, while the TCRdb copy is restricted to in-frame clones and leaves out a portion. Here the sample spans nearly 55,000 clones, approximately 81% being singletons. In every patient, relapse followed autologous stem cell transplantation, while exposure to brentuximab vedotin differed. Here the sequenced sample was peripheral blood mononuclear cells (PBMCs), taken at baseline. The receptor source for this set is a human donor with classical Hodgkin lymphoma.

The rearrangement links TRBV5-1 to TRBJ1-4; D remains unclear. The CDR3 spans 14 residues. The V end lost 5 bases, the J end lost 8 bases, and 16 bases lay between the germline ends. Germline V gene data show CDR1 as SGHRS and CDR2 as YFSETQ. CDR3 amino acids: CASSIGRMGEKLFF. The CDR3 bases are TGCGCCAGCAGTATAGGCCGCATGGGGGAAAAACTGTTTTTT.

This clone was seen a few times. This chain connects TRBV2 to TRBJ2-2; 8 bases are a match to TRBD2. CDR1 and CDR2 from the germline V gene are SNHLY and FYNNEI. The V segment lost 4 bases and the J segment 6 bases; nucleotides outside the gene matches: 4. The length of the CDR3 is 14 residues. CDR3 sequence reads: CASSVLAGAGELFF. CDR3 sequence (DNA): TGTGCCAGCAGTGTCCTAGCGGGTGCCGGGGAGCTGTTTTTT.

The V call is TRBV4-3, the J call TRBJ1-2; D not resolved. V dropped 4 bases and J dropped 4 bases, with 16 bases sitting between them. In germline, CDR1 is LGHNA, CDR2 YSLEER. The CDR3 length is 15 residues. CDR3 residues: CASSPEDSPAYGYTF. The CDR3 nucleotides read TGCGCCAGCAGCCCCGAGGATTCTCCCGCCTATGGCTACACCTTC.

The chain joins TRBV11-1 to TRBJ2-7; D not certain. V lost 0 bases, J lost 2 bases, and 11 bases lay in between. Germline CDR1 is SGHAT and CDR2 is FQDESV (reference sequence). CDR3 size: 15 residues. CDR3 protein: CASSLASGLTYEQYF. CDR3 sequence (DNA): TGTGCCAGCAGCTTAGCGTCGGGTCTTACCTACGAGCAGTACTTC.

The CDR3 nucleotides are TGTGCCAGCAGCCCCCTTGTAGGGATTGAAACAGATACGCAGTATTTT. It translates to CASSPLVGIETDTQYF. V usage is TRBV9 and J usage is TRBJ2-3; no firm D call. CDR1 and CDR2 from the germline V gene are SGDLS and YYNGEE. The V and J ends lost 4 bases and 3 bases respectively, with 18 bases between them. The CDR3 is made up of 16 amino acids.

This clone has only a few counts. For the CDR3, the DNA is TGTGCCAGTAGTATAAGTTTGCACTATGGCTACACCTTC. Its translation is CASSISLHYGYTF. The chain combines TRBV19 with TRBJ1-2; D is undetermined. CDR1 and CDR2 from the germline V gene are LNHDA and SQIVND (reference sequence). The V and J ends lost 2 bases and 3 bases respectively, with 7 bases between them. This CDR3 comprises 13 residues.

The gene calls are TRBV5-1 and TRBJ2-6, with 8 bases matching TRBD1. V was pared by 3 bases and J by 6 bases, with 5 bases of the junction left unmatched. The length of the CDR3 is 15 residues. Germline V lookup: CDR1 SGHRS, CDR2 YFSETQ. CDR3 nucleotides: TGCGCCAGCAGCTCCCAGGGGGCGGAGGCCAACGTCCTGACTTTC. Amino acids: CASSSQGAEANVLTF. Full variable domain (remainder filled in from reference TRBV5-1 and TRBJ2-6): KAGVTQTPRYLIKTRGQQVTLSCSPISGHRSVSWYQQTPGQGLQFLFEYFSETQRNKGNFPGRFSGRQFSNSRSEMNVSTLELGDSALYLCASSSQGAEANVLTFGAGSRLTVL.

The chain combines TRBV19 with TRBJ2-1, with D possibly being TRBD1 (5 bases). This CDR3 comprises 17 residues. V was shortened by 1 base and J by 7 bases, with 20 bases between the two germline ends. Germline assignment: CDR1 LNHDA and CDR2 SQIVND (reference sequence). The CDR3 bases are TGTGCCAGTAGTATAGGGTGGGGCCCGGCGGAGCAAAATGAGCAGTTCTTC. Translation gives CASSIGWGPAEQNEQFF.

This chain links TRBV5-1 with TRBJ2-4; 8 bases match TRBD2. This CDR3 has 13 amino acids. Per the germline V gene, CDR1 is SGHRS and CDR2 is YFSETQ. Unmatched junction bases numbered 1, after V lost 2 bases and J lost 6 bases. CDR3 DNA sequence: TGCGCCAGCAGCTTCGGGGGGGCAAACATTCAGTACTTC. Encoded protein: CASSFGGANIQYF.

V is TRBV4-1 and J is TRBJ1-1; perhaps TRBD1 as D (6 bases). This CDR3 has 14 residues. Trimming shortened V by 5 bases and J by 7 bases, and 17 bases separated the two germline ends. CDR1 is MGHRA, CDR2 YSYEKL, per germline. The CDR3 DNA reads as TGCGCCAGCAGCGCCCCGGGGGCGCGTGGTGAAGCTTTCTTT. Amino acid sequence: CASSAPGARGEAFF.

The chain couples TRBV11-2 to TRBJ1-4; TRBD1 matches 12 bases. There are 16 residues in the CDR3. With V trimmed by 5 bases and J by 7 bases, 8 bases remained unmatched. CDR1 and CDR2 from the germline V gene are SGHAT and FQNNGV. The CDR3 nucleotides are TGTGCCAGCAGCCAGGGACAGGGGGCTCTCGGTGAAAAACTGTTTTTT. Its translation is CASSQGQGALGEKLFF.

The CDR3 reads CASSLAAGTGNEKLFF. The CDR3 DNA reads TGTGCCAGCAGCTTGGCCGCGGGGACGGGGAATGAAAAACTGTTTTTT. This chain links TRBV5-4 with TRBJ1-4; D may be TRBD1 (5 bases). The CDR3 consists of 16 residues. Germline V gene lookup returns CDR1 SGHNT and CDR2 YYREEE (reference sequence). The V gene lost 0 bases and the J gene lost 5 bases, with 14 bases spanning the gap.

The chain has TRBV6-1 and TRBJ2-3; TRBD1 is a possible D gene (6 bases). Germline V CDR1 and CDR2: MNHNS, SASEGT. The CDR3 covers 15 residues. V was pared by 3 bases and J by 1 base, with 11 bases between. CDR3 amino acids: CASSDTGSGTDTQYF. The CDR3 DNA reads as TGTGCCAGCAGTGATACAGGGTCGGGCACAGATACGCAGTATTTT.

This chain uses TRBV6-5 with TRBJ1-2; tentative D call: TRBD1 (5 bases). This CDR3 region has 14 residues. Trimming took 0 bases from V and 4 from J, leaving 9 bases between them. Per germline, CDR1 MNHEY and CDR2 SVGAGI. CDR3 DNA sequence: TGTGCCAGCAGTTACTCTGGGGGGACCTATGGCTACACCTTC. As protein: CASSYSGGTYGYTF.

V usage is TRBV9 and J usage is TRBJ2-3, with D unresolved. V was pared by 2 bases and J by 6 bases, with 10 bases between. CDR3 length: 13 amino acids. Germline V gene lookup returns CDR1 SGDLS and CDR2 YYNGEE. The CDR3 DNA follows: TGTGCCAGCAGCGTCCGCGGTCGGGATACGCAGTATTTT. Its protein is CASSVRGRDTQYF. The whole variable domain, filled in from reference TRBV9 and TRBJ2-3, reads DSGVTQTPKHLITATGQRVTLRCSPRSGDLSVYWYQQSLDQGLQFLIQYYNGEERAKGNILERFSAQQFPDLHSELNLSSLELGDSALYFCASSVRGRDTQYFGPGTRLTVL.

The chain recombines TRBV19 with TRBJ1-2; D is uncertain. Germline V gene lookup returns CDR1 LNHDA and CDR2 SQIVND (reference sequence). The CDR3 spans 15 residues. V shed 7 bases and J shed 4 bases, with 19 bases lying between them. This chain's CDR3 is CASTTVGGAVYGYTF. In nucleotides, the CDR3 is TGTGCCAGTACTACCGTTGGTGGAGCGGTCTATGGCTACACCTTC.